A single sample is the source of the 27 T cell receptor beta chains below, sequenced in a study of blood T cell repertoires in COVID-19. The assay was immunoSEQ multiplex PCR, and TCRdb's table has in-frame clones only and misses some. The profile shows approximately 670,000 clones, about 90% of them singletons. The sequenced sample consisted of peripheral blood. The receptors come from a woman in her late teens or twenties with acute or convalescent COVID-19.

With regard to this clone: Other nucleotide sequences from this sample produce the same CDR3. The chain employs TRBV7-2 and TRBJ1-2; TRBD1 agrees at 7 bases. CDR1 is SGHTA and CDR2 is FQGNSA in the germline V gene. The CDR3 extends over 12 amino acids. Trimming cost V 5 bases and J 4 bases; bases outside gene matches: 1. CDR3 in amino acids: CASSRDSYGYTF. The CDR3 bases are TGTGCCAGCAGCCGGGACAGCTATGGCTACACCTTC.

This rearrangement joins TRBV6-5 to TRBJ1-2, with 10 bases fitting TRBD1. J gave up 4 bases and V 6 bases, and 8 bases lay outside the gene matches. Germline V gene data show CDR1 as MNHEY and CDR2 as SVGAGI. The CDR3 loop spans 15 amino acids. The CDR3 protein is CASSERDRGSYGYTF. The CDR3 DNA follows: TGTGCCAGCAGCGAGAGGGACAGGGGTTCCTATGGCTACACCTTC.

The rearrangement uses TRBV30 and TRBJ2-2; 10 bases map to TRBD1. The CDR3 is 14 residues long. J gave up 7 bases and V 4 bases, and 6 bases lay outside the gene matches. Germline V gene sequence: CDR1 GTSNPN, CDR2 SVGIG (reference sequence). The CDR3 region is CAWIGQGVGGELFF. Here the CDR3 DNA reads TGTGCCTGGATCGGACAGGGGGTCGGCGGGGAGCTGTTTTTT. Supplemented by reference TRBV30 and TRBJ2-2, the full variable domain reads SQTIHQWPATLVQPVGSPLSLECTVEGTSNPNLYWYRQAAGRGLQLLFYSVGIGQISSEVPQNLSASRPQDRQFILSSKKLLLSDSGFYLCAWIGQGVGGELFFGEGSRLTVL.

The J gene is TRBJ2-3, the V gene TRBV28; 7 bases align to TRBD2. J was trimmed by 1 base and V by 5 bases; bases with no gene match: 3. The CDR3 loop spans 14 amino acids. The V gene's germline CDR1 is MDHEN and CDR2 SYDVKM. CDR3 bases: TGTGCCAGCAGTATCCTAGCGGGCACAGATACGCAGTATTTT. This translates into CASSILAGTDTQYF.

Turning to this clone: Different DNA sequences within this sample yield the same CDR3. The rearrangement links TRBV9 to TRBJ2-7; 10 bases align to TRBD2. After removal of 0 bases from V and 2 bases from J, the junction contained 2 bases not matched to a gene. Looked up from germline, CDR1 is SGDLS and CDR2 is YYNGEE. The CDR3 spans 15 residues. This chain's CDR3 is CASSVGSGGAYEQYF. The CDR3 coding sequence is TGTGCCAGCAGCGTAGGGAGCGGGGGGGCCTACGAGCAGTACTTC. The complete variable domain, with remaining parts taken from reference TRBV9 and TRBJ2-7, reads DSGVTQTPKHLITATGQRVTLRCSPRSGDLSVYWYQQSLDQGLQFLIQYYNGEERAKGNILERFSAQQFPDLHSELNLSSLELGDSALYFCASSVGSGGAYEQYFGPGTRLTVT.

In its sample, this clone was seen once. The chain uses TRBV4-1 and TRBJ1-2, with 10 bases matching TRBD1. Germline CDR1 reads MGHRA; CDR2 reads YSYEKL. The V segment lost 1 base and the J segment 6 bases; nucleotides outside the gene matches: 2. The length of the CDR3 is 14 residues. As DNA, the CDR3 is TGCGCCAGCAGCCAAGCTGGACAGGGGGATGGCTACACCTTC. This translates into CASSQAGQGDGYTF.

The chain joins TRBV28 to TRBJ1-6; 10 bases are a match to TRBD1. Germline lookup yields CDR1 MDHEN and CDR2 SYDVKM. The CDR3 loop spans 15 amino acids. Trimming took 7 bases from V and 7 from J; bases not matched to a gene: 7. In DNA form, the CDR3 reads TGTGCCAGCAAGGACAGGGGGACGAAAAATTCACCCCTCCACTTT. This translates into CASKDRGTKNSPLHF.

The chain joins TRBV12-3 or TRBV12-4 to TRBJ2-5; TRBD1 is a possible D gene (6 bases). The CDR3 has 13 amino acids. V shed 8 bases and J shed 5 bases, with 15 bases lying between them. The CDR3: CASRSTGFETQYF. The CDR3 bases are TGTGCCAGCCGTAGCACAGGGTTTGAGACCCAGTACTTC.

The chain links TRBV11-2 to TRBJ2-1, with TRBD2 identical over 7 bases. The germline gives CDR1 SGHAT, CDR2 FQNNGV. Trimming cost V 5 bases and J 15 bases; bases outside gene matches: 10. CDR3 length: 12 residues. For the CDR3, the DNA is TGTGCCAGCAGCGCTTGGACTAGTTATTCGTTCTTC. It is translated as CASSAWTSYSFF.

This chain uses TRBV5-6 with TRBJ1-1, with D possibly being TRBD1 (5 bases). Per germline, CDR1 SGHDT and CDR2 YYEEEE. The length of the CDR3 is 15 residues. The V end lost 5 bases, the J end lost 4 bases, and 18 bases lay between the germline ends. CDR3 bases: TGTGCCAGCAGGACGGTTGGCTTGGGGGGCACTGAAGCTTTCTTT. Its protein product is CASRTVGLGGTEAFF.

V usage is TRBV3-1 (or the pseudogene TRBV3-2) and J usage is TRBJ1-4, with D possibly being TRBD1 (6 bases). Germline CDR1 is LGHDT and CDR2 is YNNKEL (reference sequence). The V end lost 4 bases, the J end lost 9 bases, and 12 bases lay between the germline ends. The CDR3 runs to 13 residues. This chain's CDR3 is CASSPRDTKKLFF. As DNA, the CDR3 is TGTGCCAGCAGCCCCCGGGACACTAAAAAACTGTTTTTT.

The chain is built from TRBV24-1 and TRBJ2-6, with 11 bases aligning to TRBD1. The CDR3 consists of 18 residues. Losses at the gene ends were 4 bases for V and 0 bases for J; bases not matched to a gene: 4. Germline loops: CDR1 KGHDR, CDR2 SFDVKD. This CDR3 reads CATSEPGQGGSGANVLTF. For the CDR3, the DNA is TGTGCCACCAGTGAGCCGGGACAGGGGGGCTCTGGGGCCAACGTCCTGACTTTC.

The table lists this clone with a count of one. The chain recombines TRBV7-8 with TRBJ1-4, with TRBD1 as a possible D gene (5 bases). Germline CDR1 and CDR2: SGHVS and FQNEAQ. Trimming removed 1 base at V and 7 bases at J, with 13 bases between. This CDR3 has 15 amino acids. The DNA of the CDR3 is TGTGCCAGCAGCTTAGTGGGGGGAGGACCTGAAAAACTGTTTTTT. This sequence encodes CASSLVGGGPEKLFF.

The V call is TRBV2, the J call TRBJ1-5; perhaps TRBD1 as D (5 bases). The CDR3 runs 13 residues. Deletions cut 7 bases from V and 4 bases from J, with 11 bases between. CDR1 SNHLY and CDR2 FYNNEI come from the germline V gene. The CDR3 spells CASTLTVNQPQHF. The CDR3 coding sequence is TGTGCCAGCACCTTGACAGTTAATCAGCCCCAGCATTTT.

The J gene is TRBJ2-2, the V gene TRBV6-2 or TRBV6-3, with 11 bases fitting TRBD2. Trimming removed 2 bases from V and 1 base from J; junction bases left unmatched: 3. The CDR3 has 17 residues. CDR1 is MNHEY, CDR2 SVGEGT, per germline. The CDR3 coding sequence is TGTGCCAGCAGTTACACGACTAGCGGGGTGAACACCGGGGAGCTGTTTTTT. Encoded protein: CASSYTTSGVNTGELFF.

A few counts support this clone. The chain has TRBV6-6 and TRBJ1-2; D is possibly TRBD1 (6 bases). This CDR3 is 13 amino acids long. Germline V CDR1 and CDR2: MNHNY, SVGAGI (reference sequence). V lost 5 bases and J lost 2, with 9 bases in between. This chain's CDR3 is CASSNTGNYGYTF. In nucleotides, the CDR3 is TGTGCCAGCAGTAACACAGGGAACTATGGCTACACCTTC.

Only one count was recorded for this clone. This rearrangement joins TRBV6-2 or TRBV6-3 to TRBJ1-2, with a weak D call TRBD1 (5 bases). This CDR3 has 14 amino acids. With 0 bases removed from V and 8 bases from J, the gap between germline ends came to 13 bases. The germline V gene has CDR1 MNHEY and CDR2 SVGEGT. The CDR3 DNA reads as TGTGCCAGCAGTTACTCGACTGGGGCTGGGGGCTACACCTTC. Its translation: CASSYSTGAGGYTF.

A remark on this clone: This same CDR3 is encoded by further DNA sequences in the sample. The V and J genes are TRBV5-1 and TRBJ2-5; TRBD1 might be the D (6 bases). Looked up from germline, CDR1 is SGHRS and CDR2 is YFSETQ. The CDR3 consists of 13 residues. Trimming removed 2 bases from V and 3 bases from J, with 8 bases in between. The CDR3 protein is CASSLGGKETQYF. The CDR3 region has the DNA TGCGCCAGCAGCTTAGGGGGAAAAGAGACCCAGTACTTC.

CDR3 residues: CASSPREETYGYTF. The CDR3 bases are TGTGCCAGCTCACCACGGGAGGAGACCTATGGCTACACCTTC. This sequence joins TRBV18 and TRBJ1-2; the D is unclear. The CDR3 contains 14 residues. V lost 1 base and J lost 4, with 10 bases in between. Germline CDR1 reads KGHSH; CDR2 reads LQKENI.

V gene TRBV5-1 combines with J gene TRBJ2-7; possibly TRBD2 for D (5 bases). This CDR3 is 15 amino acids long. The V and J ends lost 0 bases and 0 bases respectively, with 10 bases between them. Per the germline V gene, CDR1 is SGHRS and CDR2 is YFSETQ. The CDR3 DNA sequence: TGCGCCAGCAGCTTGGCCCCGGGGTCCTCCTACGAGCAGTACTTC. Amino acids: CASSLAPGSSYEQYF. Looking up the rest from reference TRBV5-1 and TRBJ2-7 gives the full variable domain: KAGVTQTPRYLIKTRGQQVTLSCSPISGHRSVSWYQQTPGQGLQFLFEYFSETQRNKGNFPGRFSGRQFSNSRSEMNVSTLELGDSALYLCASSLAPGSSYEQYFGPGTRLTVT.

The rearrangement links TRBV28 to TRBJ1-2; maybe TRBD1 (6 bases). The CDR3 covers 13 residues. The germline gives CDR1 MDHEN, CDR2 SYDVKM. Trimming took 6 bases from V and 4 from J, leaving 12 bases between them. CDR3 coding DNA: TGTGCCAGCAGCCAGGGGTTATCCTATGGCTACACCTTC. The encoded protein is CASSQGLSYGYTF.

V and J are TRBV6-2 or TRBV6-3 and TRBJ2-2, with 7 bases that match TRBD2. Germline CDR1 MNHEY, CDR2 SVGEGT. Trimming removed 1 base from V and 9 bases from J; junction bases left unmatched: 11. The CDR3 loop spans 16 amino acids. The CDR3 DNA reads TGTGCCAGCAGTTACTGGGCGGGGGTGTCAGGCCGGGAGCTGTTTTTT. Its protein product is CASSYWAGVSGRELFF.

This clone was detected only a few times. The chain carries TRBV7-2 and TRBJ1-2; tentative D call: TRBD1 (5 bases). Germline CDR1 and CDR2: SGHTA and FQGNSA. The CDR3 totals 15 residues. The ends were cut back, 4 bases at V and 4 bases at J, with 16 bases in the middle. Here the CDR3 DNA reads TGTGCCAGCAGCTCCCTAGGGGATTTGGGCTATGGCTACACCTTC. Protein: CASSSLGDLGYGYTF.

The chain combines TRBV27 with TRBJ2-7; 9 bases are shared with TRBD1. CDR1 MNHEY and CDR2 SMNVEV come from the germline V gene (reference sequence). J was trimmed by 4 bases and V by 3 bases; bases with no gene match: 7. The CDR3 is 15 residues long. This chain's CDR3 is CASSFGAGTGYEQYF. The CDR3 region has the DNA TGTGCCAGCAGTTTTGGGGCTGGGACAGGGTACGAGCAGTACTTC.

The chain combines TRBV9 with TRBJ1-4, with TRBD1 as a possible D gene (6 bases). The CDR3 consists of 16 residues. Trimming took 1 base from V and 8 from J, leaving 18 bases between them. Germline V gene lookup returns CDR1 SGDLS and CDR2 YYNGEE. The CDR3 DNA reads TGTGCCAGCAGCGTATCCCTACAGGGAGGGGTAGAAAAACTGTTTTTT. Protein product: CASSVSLQGGVEKLFF.

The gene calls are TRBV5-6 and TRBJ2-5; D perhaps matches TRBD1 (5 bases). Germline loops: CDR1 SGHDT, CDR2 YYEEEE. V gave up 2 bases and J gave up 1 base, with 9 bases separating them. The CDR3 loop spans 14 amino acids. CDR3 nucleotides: TGTGCCAGCAGCTTAAGGGGTTTCCAAGAGACCCAGTACTTC. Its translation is CASSLRGFQETQYF.

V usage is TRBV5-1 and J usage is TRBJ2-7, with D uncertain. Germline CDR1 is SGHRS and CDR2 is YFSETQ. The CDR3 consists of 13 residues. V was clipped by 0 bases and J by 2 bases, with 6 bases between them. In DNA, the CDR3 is TGCGCCAGCAGCTTGGGGAGAGCCTACGAGCAGTACTTC. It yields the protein CASSLGRAYEQYF.